The next 14 T cell receptor beta chains were all read from a single sample in a study of response to subunit inactivated influenza vaccine. TCRdb passed the RT-PCR reads through MiXCR, listing each CDR3 protein once. The data contain roughly 790,000 distinct CDR3 sequences, about 20% of them seen just once; the ten biggest clones take up 10%. This specimen was PBMCs from blood, taken 4 to 6 days after vaccination. These receptor sequences come from a man over 45 who received an inactivated influenza vaccine.

In this sample, this clonotype turned up a few times. The V gene is TRBV12-3 or TRBV12-4, the J gene TRBJ1-1; no clear D. This CDR3 comprises 14 residues. Trimming took 6 bases from V and 8 from J, leaving 19 bases between them. DNA of the CDR3: TGTGCCAGCAGCCCCAGTCCTGCCGGTACCGAAGCTTTCTTT. It codes for CASSPSPAGTEAFF.

The chain recombines TRBV20-1 with TRBJ2-7; 10 bases agree with TRBD1. Germline V lookup: CDR1 DFQATT, CDR2 SNEGSKA (reference sequence). The CDR3 runs to 12 residues. Trimming at V came to 5 bases and at J to 7 bases, leaving 5 bases not matched to a gene. The CDR3 sequence: CSARQGAWEQYF. The CDR3, as DNA: TGCAGTGCTCGACAGGGGGCATGGGAGCAGTACTTC.

J is TRBJ2-2 and V is TRBV10-3; D gene ambiguous. Germline values: CDR1 ENHRY, CDR2 SYGVKD. The germline V and J ends were trimmed by 3 bases and 5 bases, with 10 bases remaining between them. The length of the CDR3 is 14 residues. The CDR3 bases are TGTGCCATCAGTGATGTTCCGGATACCGGGGAGCTGTTTTTT. This codes for CAISDVPDTGELFF.

For this clonotype: One end of the junction is discordant with germline, which a read error may explain. The genes are TRBV9 and TRBJ1-1; 7 bases are a match to TRBD1. The CDR3 covers 15 residues. The germline V gene has CDR1 SGDLS and CDR2 YYNGEE. DNA of the CDR3: TGTGCCATCAGCGCCGTCGACAGGGAGGACACTGAAGCTTTCTTT. It codes for CAISAVDREDTEAFF.

This clonotype was counted only a few times. This chain joins TRBV10-3 and TRBJ2-1, with 7 nucleotides matching TRBD2. V was pared by 9 bases and J by 3 bases, with 5 bases of the junction left unmatched. Germline V CDR1 and CDR2: ENHRY, SYGVKD. This CDR3 is 13 amino acids long. In DNA form, the CDR3 reads TGTGCCATAAAGCTAGCGGACTACAATGAGCAGTTCTTC. Protein product: CAIKLADYNEQFF.

This clonotype turned up a few times. The V call is TRBV4-2, the J call TRBJ1-2, with 10 bases aligning to TRBD1. The CDR3 runs to 16 residues. Germline trimming cut 1 base from V and 0 bases from J; bases unmatched to any gene: 2. The germline gives CDR1 LGHNA, CDR2 YNFKEQ. The CDR3 region has the DNA TGTGCCAGCAGCCAAGGGGGGACAGGGGCTAACTATGGCTACACCTTC. Protein: CASSQGGTGANYGYTF.

This chain links TRBV4-2 with TRBJ2-2; unclear D gene. This CDR3 has 13 amino acids. Germline assignment: CDR1 LGHNA and CDR2 YNFKEQ. Trimming removed 1 base from V and 6 bases from J, with 6 bases in between. The CDR3 DNA follows: TGTGCCAGCAGCCAAGGGTCGGCCGGGGAGCTGTTTTTT. Residues: CASSQGSAGELFF.

The J gene is TRBJ2-7, the V gene TRBV2; 8 bases are shared with TRBD2. There are 13 residues in the CDR3. The germline V gene encodes CDR1 SNHLY and CDR2 FYNNEI. V lost 7 bases and J lost 2; bases outside the gene matches: 4. The CDR3 DNA sequence: TGTGCCAGCAACGAGCGGGGGACCTACGAGCAGTACTTC. This sequence encodes CASNERGTYEQYF.

This chain links TRBV21-1 with TRBJ2-1; whether TRBD1, the table's D call, matches the DNA was not checked. TRBV21-1 is tagged as a pseudogene. The length of the CDR3 is 21 residues. CDR3 in DNA: TGTGCCAGCAGCAAATCGATCGGGACAGGGAAAAAATTTAGCTCCTACAATGAGCAGTTCTTC. Its protein is CASSKSIGTGKKFSSYNEQFF.

This clonotype has just a few counts. The CDR3 loop is CASTGDNYGYTF. The DNA for the CDR3 is TGCGCCAGCACAGGGGACAACTATGGCTACACCTTC. The chain recombines TRBV5-1 with TRBJ1-2; possibly TRBD1 for D (6 bases). The CDR3 runs 12 residues. CDR1 is SGHRS and CDR2 is YFSETQ in the germline V gene. The V gene lost 6 bases and the J gene lost 2 bases, with 8 bases spanning the gap.

This clonotype was seen a few times. DNA of the CDR3: TGTGCCAGCAGTTGGACACGGGGGAGCGGGGAGCTGTTTTTT. This sequence encodes CASSWTRGSGELFF. The J gene is TRBJ2-2, the V gene TRBV6-2 or TRBV6-3; D possibly corresponds to TRBD2 (6 bases). This CDR3 spans 14 amino acids. V was shortened by 4 bases and J by 7 bases, with 13 bases between the two germline ends. Germline V CDR1 and CDR2: MNHEY, SVGEGT.

The chain recombines TRBV29-1 with TRBJ2-1; TRBD2 matches at 7 bases. Germline-derived CDR1 and CDR2 are SQVTM and ANQGSEA. This CDR3 is 15 amino acids long. V shed 3 bases and J 3 bases; nucleotides not matched to a gene: 8. CDR3 sequence: CSVEGGEGIYNEQFF. CDR3 nucleotides: TGCAGCGTTGAGGGGGGGGAAGGGATCTACAATGAGCAGTTCTTC.

With regard to this clonotype: Mismatch with germline at one junction end may stem from a read error. The chain uses TRBV4-2 and TRBJ2-7, with 14 bases aligning to TRBD2. Germline V gene lookup returns CDR1 LGHNA and CDR2 YNFKEQ. This CDR3 contains 18 residues. For the CDR3, the DNA is TGTGCCAGCAGCCCAAGACTAGCGGGGGGGCCAGCCTCCTCCGAGCAGTACTTC. Translating it yields CASSPRLAGGPASSEQYF.

This clonotype was recorded at least ten times. CDR3: CASSFNMDRGTGELFF. The CDR3 region has the DNA TGCGCCAGCAGCTTCAACATGGATCGGGGCACCGGGGAGCTGTTTTTT. The chain recombines TRBV5-1 with TRBJ2-2; a possible D gene is TRBD2 (5 bases). The V gene's germline CDR1 is SGHRS and CDR2 YFSETQ. V shed 2 bases and J shed 4 bases, with 15 bases lying between them. This CDR3 comprises 16 residues. Drawing the rest from reference TRBV5-1 and TRBJ2-2, the complete variable domain is KAGVTQTPRYLIKTRGQQVTLSCSPISGHRSVSWYQQTPGQGLQFLFEYFSETQRNKGNFPGRFSGRQFSNSRSEMNVSTLELGDSALYLCASSFNMDRGTGELFFGEGSRLTVL.